This passage covers 23 T cell receptor beta chains from one sample sequenced in a study of T cell changes during pregnancy in multiple sclerosis. Only in-frame clones appear in the TCRdb table, and some are missing; sequencing was by immunoSEQ multiplex PCR. The data hold tens of thousands of clones, with 92% observed a single time. The material sequenced was CD4+ T cells from peripheral blood mononuclear cells, taken after pregnancy. Receptor source: a female donor with multiple sclerosis, enrolled in a pregnancy study.

The chain carries TRBV12-5 and TRBJ2-6; tentative D call: TRBD2 (6 bases). Germline values: CDR1 LGHNT, CDR2 FRNRAP. This CDR3 comprises 17 residues. V lost 2 bases, J lost 2 bases, and 13 bases lay in between. CDR3 loop: CASGLNRGFTGANVLTF. CDR3 coding DNA: TGTGCTAGTGGTTTGAATCGGGGGTTTACTGGGGCCAACGTCCTGACTTTC.

Only one count was recorded for this clone. The chain couples TRBV12-2 to TRBJ2-7; no check of the table's D call, TRBD2, against the DNA was made. TRBV12-2 is a known pseudogene. CDR3 length: 13 residues. CDR3 region: CASRRSLPHEQYF. CDR3 nucleotides: TGTGCAAGTCGCCGGTCCCTCCCTCACGAGCAGTACTTC.

V gene TRBV5-1 combines with J gene TRBJ2-7; perhaps TRBD2 as D (5 bases). The CDR3 length is 14 residues. Germline V lookup: CDR1 SGHRS, CDR2 YFSETQ. V was pared by 0 bases and J by 5 bases, with 12 bases between. Written as DNA, the CDR3 is TGCGCCAGCAGCTTGGGGGCGGGTCTCGACGAGCAGTACTTC. It encodes CASSLGAGLDEQYF.

The chain has TRBV4-1 and TRBJ2-7; 9 nucleotides line up with TRBD2. This CDR3 contains 14 residues. V trimming: 5 bases; J trimming: 5 bases; junction bases outside the gene matches: 7. Germline-derived CDR1 and CDR2 are MGHRA and YSYEKL. The CDR3 DNA is TGCGCCAGCAGCTACGACGGGACTAGCAACGAGCAGTACTTC. This translates into CASSYDGTSNEQYF.

The chain carries TRBV15 and TRBJ1-5; 11 bases line up with TRBD1. The CDR3 runs 16 residues. Germline values: CDR1 LNHNV, CDR2 YYDKDF (reference sequence). Trimming removed 2 bases from V and 3 bases from J; junction bases left unmatched: 3. CDR3 nucleotides: TGTGCCACCAGCAGACCGGGACAGGGGGTCAATCAGCCCCAGCATTTT. Amino acid sequence: CATSRPGQGVNQPQHF.

As DNA, the CDR3 is TGTGCCAGCAACGACCGATGGCAGGCGTCGAATTCACCCCTCCACTTT. Its translation: CASNDRWQASNSPLHF. V gene TRBV6-6 combines with J gene TRBJ1-6; D remains unclear. The V and J ends lost 7 bases and 7 bases respectively, with 20 bases between them. This CDR3 contains 16 residues. Germline V gene sequence: CDR1 MNHNY, CDR2 SVGAGI (reference sequence).

V is TRBV5-1 and J is TRBJ2-2; D unresolved. V was shortened by 1 base and J by 7 bases, with 8 bases between the two germline ends. Per germline, CDR1 SGHRS and CDR2 YFSETQ. The CDR3 is 13 amino acids. The CDR3 DNA sequence: TGCGCCAGCAGCTTGAAATCAAACGGGGAGCTGTTTTTT. This gives the protein CASSLKSNGELFF.

The J gene is TRBJ2-3, the V gene TRBV19, with 7 bases fitting TRBD1. Trimming at V came to 5 bases and at J to 2 bases, leaving 7 bases not matched to a gene. There are 15 residues in the CDR3. Germline V gene data show CDR1 as LNHDA and CDR2 as SQIVND (reference sequence). The CDR3 is CASSPRQGYTDTQYF. The CDR3 nucleotides read TGTGCCAGTAGTCCTAGACAGGGTTACACAGATACGCAGTATTTT.

The chain uses TRBV6-5 and TRBJ1-2; 7 positions match TRBD1. The CDR3 spans 15 residues. The V gene end was trimmed by 0 bases and the J gene end by 7 bases; junction bases not matched to a gene: 8. From germline, CDR1 is MNHEY and CDR2 SVGAGI. This CDR3 reads CASSYSGRGSVGYTF. DNA for the CDR3: TGTGCCAGCAGTTACTCAGGCAGGGGGTCGGTTGGCTACACCTTC.

The chain joins TRBV4-3 to TRBJ2-3, with TRBD2 identical over 15 bases. This CDR3 contains 20 residues. Germline V gene data show CDR1 as LGHNA and CDR2 as YSLEER. Trimming removed 0 bases from V and 4 bases from J; junction bases left unmatched: 11. The CDR3 coding sequence is TGCGCCAGCAGCCAAGATATAGTAGGACTAGCGGGGGGGCGGGCAGATACGCAGTATTTT. The encoded protein is CASSQDIVGLAGGRADTQYF.

V and J are TRBV18 and TRBJ1-1; 7 bases map to TRBD1. Losses at the gene ends were 3 bases for V and 1 base for J; bases not matched to a gene: 5. The CDR3 sequence is 15 residues long. The germline V gene encodes CDR1 KGHSH and CDR2 LQKENI. The CDR3 is CASSPGQVGNTEAFF. The CDR3 coding sequence is TGTGCCAGCTCACCTGGACAGGTGGGGAACACTGAAGCTTTCTTT.

The chain is built from TRBV2 and TRBJ1-1; TRBD1 aligns across 7 bases. The CDR3 extends over 15 amino acids. The V segment lost 6 bases and the J segment 1 base; nucleotides outside the gene matches: 8. Germline V gene sequence: CDR1 SNHLY, CDR2 FYNNEI. The CDR3 here is CASRKDRVGNTEAFF. Here the CDR3 DNA reads TGTGCCAGCAGGAAAGACAGGGTCGGGAACACTGAAGCTTTCTTT.

This clone was seen once. V gene TRBV7-2 combines with J gene TRBJ2-3, with 15 bases lining up with TRBD2. Germline CDR1 and CDR2: SGHTA and FQGNSA. The CDR3 spans 17 residues. V trimming: 5 bases; J trimming: 2 bases; junction bases outside the gene matches: 5. Here the CDR3 reads CASSPGLAGGTTDTQYF. Written as DNA, the CDR3 is TGTGCCAGCAGCCCGGGACTAGCGGGGGGTACCACAGATACGCAGTATTTT.

J is TRBJ1-2 and V is TRBV10-3; D may be TRBD1 (5 bases). Germline V gene sequence: CDR1 ENHRY, CDR2 SYGVKD. V shed 2 bases and J shed 7 bases, with 14 bases lying between them. CDR3 length: 14 residues. The CDR3: CAISEARPGGGYTF. The CDR3, as DNA: TGTGCCATCAGTGAGGCCCGACCCGGGGGTGGCTACACCTTC.

The chain links TRBV6-1 to TRBJ2-3; the match to TRBD2 covers 12 bases. The J segment lost 3 bases and the V segment lost 1 base, leaving 11 bases of the junction unmatched. In germline, CDR1 is MNHNS, CDR2 SASEGT. The CDR3 runs 19 residues. CDR3 bases: TGTGCCAGCAGTGAAGGGGGCCTAGCGGGGGGGCTGGCAACAGATACGCAGTATTTT. It codes for CASSEGGLAGGLATDTQYF.

The gene calls are TRBV7-9 and TRBJ2-5; the match to TRBD1 covers 7 bases. This CDR3 contains 14 residues. Germline loops: CDR1 SEHNR, CDR2 FQNEAQ (reference sequence). With V trimmed by 2 bases and J by 5 bases, 5 bases remained unmatched. CDR3 protein: CASSLLDRRETQYF. CDR3 nucleotide sequence: TGTGCCAGCAGCTTACTGGACAGGCGGGAGACCCAGTACTTC.

This clone was found once. The chain carries TRBV10-3 and TRBJ2-7, with a weak D call TRBD1 (5 bases). CDR1 and CDR2 from the germline V gene are ENHRY and SYGVKD. CDR3 length: 14 amino acids. Trimming pared 6 bases from V and 0 bases from J, leaving 12 bases between. The CDR3 DNA is TGTGCCATCAGAACCGACAGTAACTCCTACGAGCAGTACTTC. This gives the protein CAIRTDSNSYEQYF.

This chain joins TRBV14 and TRBJ2-5; D gene uncertain. This CDR3 is 14 amino acids long. Germline CDR1 and CDR2: SGHDN and FVKESK. V was clipped by 1 base and J by 5 bases, with 11 bases between them. For the CDR3, the DNA is TGTGCCAGCAGCCAAGGTCTGAACCGGGAGACCCAGTACTTC. It encodes CASSQGLNRETQYF.

The chain couples TRBV7-2 to TRBJ2-5; 8 nucleotides agree with TRBD2. This CDR3 has 14 residues. V gave up 1 base and J gave up 5 bases; unmatched junction bases: 3. Per germline, CDR1 SGHTA and CDR2 FQGNSA. The CDR3 protein is CASSLGTGGETQYF. Written as DNA, the CDR3 is TGTGCCAGCAGCTTAGGAACGGGGGGGGAGACCCAGTACTTC.

The rearrangement uses TRBV5-4 and TRBJ1-1; no firm D call. Germline values: CDR1 SGHNT, CDR2 YYREEE (reference sequence). Trimming shortened V by 2 bases and J by 1 base, and 6 bases separated the two germline ends. The CDR3 covers 13 residues. The CDR3 DNA is TGTGCCAGCAGCTTAACAGAGAACACTGAAGCTTTCTTT. This encodes CASSLTENTEAFF.

The chain is built from TRBV11-2 and TRBJ2-3; D possibly corresponds to TRBD2 (5 bases). The CDR3 extends over 15 amino acids. Germline V gene sequence: CDR1 SGHAT, CDR2 FQNNGV. V lost 3 bases and J 2 bases, leaving 12 bases between the germline ends. CDR3 in amino acids: CASSLTGSYTDTQYF. The CDR3 DNA is TGTGCCAGCAGCTTGACGGGGTCCTACACAGATACGCAGTATTTT.

CDR3: CASSPGQAGLGETQYF. For the CDR3, the DNA is TGTGCCAGCTCACCAGGACAGGCGGGATTGGGAGAGACCCAGTACTTC. This chain joins TRBV18 and TRBJ2-5; a weak D match, TRBD1 (7 bases). Trimming took 2 bases from V and 4 from J, leaving 17 bases between them. Germline V gene sequence: CDR1 KGHSH, CDR2 LQKENI. The CDR3 loop spans 16 amino acids.

The rearrangement links TRBV11-2 to TRBJ1-1, with D perhaps matching TRBD1 (5 bases). Trimming took off 5 bases at V and 5 bases at J, with 9 bases between the two ends. The CDR3 covers 12 residues. Germline V gene sequence: CDR1 SGHAT, CDR2 FQNNGV. The DNA for the CDR3 is TGTGCCAGCAGCGGCGGGGGGACTGAAGCTTTCTTT. Residues: CASSGGGTEAFF. Combining the CDR3 with reference TRBV11-2 and TRBJ1-1 gives the whole variable domain EAGVAQSPRYKIIEKRQSVAFWCNPISGHATLYWYQQILGQGPKLLIQFQNNGVVDDSQLPKDRFSAERLKGVDSTLKIQPAKLEDSAVYLCASSGGGTEAFFGQGTRLTVV.